Presented here are 20 T cell receptor beta chains from one specimen sequenced in a study of early T cells in non-severe SARS-CoV-2 infection (dated by TCRdb to 2020 to 2022). The library was produced with 5' RACE. The reads were generated on a NextSeq 500. The public reads were reprocessed in TCRdb via fastp at Q25 and MiXCR, keeping in-frame beta chains. One record per CDR3 amino acid sequence lists the most common genes and DNA. The sample table holds 35,000 to 45,000 distinct CDR3 sequences, of which about 5.9% were seen once. The ten biggest clones cover 7.5% to 8.5% of the sample. Specimen: whole blood, collected at baseline. The receptor set was obtained from an adult who was a healthcare worker with PCR-confirmed SARS-CoV-2 infection or an uninfected control (not recorded which).

This clonotype showed up just a few times. V usage is TRBV12-3 or TRBV12-4 and J usage is TRBJ1-3; possible D gene TRBD1, 6 bases. The CDR3 consists of 15 residues. V shed 2 bases and J shed 0 bases, with 8 bases lying between them. The CDR3 region has the DNA TGTGCCAGCAGTTTATGGACAGTCTCTGGAAACACCATATATTTT. Its protein product is CASSLWTVSGNTIYF.

The V and J genes are TRBV7-9 and TRBJ2-1; D is unresolved. Germline V gene sequence: CDR1 SEHNR, CDR2 FQNEAQ (reference sequence). The CDR3 covers 14 residues. V gave up 0 bases and J gave up 8 bases, with 11 bases separating them. CDR3 sequence (DNA): TGTGCCAGCAGCTTAGCGGCTAGTTGGGATGAGCAGTTCTTC. Translating gives CASSLAASWDEQFF.

This clonotype was recorded a few times. This chain uses TRBV7-2 with TRBJ2-5, with D unresolved. The CDR3 runs to 11 residues. V lost 3 bases and J 4 bases, leaving 3 bases between the germline ends. Per the germline V gene, CDR1 is SGHTA and CDR2 is FQGNSA. CDR3 coding DNA: TGTGCCAGCAGCTTCACAGAGACCCAGTACTTC. Translated: CASSFTETQYF.

This clonotype was counted ten times or more. CDR3 DNA: TGTGCCAGCAGCTTAGATCGGGCGCCCTACAATGAGCAGTTCTTC. It is translated as CASSLDRAPYNEQFF. V and J are TRBV11-3 and TRBJ2-1; D call uncertain. V lost 0 bases to trimming and J lost 2 bases, with 8 bases between them. The germline V gene has CDR1 SGHNT and CDR2 YENEEA. The CDR3 totals 15 residues. Supplemented by reference TRBV11-3 and TRBJ2-1, the full variable domain reads EAGVVQSPRYKIIEKKQPVAFWCNPISGHNTLYWYLQNLGQGPELLIRYENEEAVDDSQLPKDRFSAERLKGVDSTLKIQPAELGDSAVYLCASSLDRAPYNEQFFGPGTRLTVL.

The chain uses TRBV5-1 and TRBJ1-1, with 8 bases identical to TRBD1. V lost 0 bases and J lost 3; bases outside the gene matches: 1. This CDR3 is 14 amino acids long. Germline V gives CDR1 SGHRS, CDR2 YFSETQ. In DNA form, the CDR3 reads TGCGCCAGCAGCTTGGCAGGGGGCCACACTGAAGCTTTCTTT. The encoded protein is CASSLAGGHTEAFF. The full variable domain, its missing parts supplied by reference TRBV5-1 and TRBJ1-1, is KAGVTQTPRYLIKTRGQQVTLSCSPISGHRSVSWYQQTPGQGLQFLFEYFSETQRNKGNFPGRFSGRQFSNSRSEMNVSTLELGDSALYLCASSLAGGHTEAFFGQGTRLTVV.

There are many counts of this clonotype. The J gene is TRBJ1-2, the V gene TRBV12-3 or TRBV12-4, with 7 bases matching TRBD1. J was trimmed by 6 bases and V by 8 bases; bases with no gene match: 9. The CDR3 covers 13 residues. The CDR3 nucleotides read TGTGCCAGCGGAGACAGAGGGGGCAATGGCTACACCTTC. Its protein is CASGDRGGNGYTF.

Ten or more counts support this clonotype. The chain uses TRBV6-2 or TRBV6-3 and TRBJ2-7, with D unresolved. V was pared by 2 bases and J by 0 bases, with 11 bases between. The CDR3 sequence is 15 residues long. Germline V lookup: CDR1 MNHEY, CDR2 SVGEGT. The CDR3 sequence: CASSYGGRSSYEQYF. The CDR3 region has the DNA TGTGCCAGCAGTTACGGTGGAAGGAGCTCCTACGAGCAGTACTTC.

The sample holds a few counts of this clonotype. The chain combines TRBV28 with TRBJ2-3, with 8 bases matching TRBD1. The V segment lost 5 bases and the J segment 4 bases; nucleotides outside the gene matches: 5. Germline values: CDR1 MDHEN, CDR2 SYDVKM. The CDR3 runs to 14 residues. The CDR3 is CASSRQGFADTQYF. The CDR3 DNA is TGTGCCAGCAGTAGACAGGGGTTTGCAGATACGCAGTATTTT.

This clonotype has a handful of counts. The chain joins TRBV6-1 to TRBJ1-5, with D hard to call. CDR3 length: 15 amino acids. CDR1 is MNHNS and CDR2 is SASEGT in the germline V gene. V dropped 5 bases and J dropped 2 bases, with 13 bases sitting between them. Here the CDR3 DNA reads TGTGCCAGCAGTCAGAGACCGGGCGGCAATCAGCCCCAGCATTTT. This sequence encodes CASSQRPGGNQPQHF.

V and J are TRBV5-1 and TRBJ2-2, with D unresolved. Looked up from germline, CDR1 is SGHRS and CDR2 is YFSETQ. Trimming shortened V by 4 bases and J by 4 bases, and 20 bases separated the two germline ends. This CDR3 spans 17 amino acids. The CDR3 region is CASSPMVEDRTTGELFF. The CDR3 coding sequence is TGCGCCAGCAGCCCAATGGTCGAGGATAGGACCACCGGGGAGCTGTTTTTT.

This clonotype appeared many times. The chain joins TRBV19 to TRBJ1-2, with 10 bases matching TRBD1. With 6 bases clipped from V and 8 bases from J, the junction kept 6 bases outside the gene matches. Germline V CDR1 and CDR2: LNHDA, SQIVND (reference sequence). CDR3 length equals 13 residues. CDR3 amino acids: CASRDGTGDGYTF. The CDR3 DNA follows: TGTGCCAGTAGAGACGGGACAGGGGACGGCTACACCTTC.

This chain connects TRBV29-1 to TRBJ2-1; TRBD2 matches 9 bases. J gave up 6 bases and V 2 bases, and 8 bases lay outside the gene matches. The CDR3 consists of 15 residues. Per the germline V gene, CDR1 is SQVTM and CDR2 is ANQGSEA. As DNA, the CDR3 is TGCAGCGTTGAAAAGGGAGGCGGGGGGGCCAATGAGCAGTTCTTC. Its translation: CSVEKGGGGANEQFF.

Many counts were recorded for this clonotype. The chain is built from TRBV30 and TRBJ2-7, with 9 bases matching TRBD2. This CDR3 is 14 amino acids long. V was clipped by 5 bases and J by 3 bases; unmatched bases: 8. Per the germline V gene, CDR1 is GTSNPN and CDR2 is SVGIG (reference sequence). The CDR3 region has the DNA TGTGCCTGGTCGTCTAGCGGGGCCTTCTACGAGCAGTACTTC. Residues: CAWSSSGAFYEQYF.

This clonotype has at least ten counts. The chain combines TRBV6-4 with TRBJ1-5; D not resolved. Trimming cost V 2 bases and J 2 bases, with 4 bases left between them. Germline V gene data show CDR1 as MRHNA and CDR2 as SNTAGT. The CDR3 runs 13 residues. This CDR3 reads CASSDRGNQPQHF. The CDR3 DNA reads as TGTGCCAGCAGTGACAGGGGCAATCAGCCCCAGCATTTT.

This clonotype has more than one count but fewer than ten. The junction shows a germline mismatch at one end, possibly a read error. This CDR3 reads CASSQGDRGGEPYF. The CDR3 coding sequence is TGTGCCAGCAGCCAAGGGGACAGAGGGGGCGAGCCGTACTTC. This rearrangement joins TRBV3-1 to TRBJ2-7; 7 nucleotides match TRBD1. Germline V CDR1 and CDR2: LGHDT, YNNKEL (reference sequence). This CDR3 contains 14 residues.

Ten or more counts support this clonotype. The chain carries TRBV19 and TRBJ2-1; 10 nucleotides match TRBD2. CDR1 is LNHDA and CDR2 is SQIVND in the germline V gene (reference sequence). J was trimmed by 3 bases and V by 2 bases; bases with no gene match: 1. This CDR3 spans 15 amino acids. CDR3 sequence (DNA): TGTGCCAGTAGTATACGACTAGCGGGCTACAATGAGCAGTTCTTC. Translating it yields CASSIRLAGYNEQFF. Combining the CDR3 with reference TRBV19 and TRBJ2-1 gives the whole variable domain DGGITQSPKYLFRKEGQNVTLSCEQNLNHDAMYWYRQDPGQGLRLIYYSQIVNDFQKGDIAEGYSVSREKKESFPLTVTSAQKNPTAFYLCASSIRLAGYNEQFFGPGTRLTVL.

This clonotype was observed many times. The V call is TRBV12-3 or TRBV12-4, the J call TRBJ1-3; D is perhaps TRBD1 (6 bases). This CDR3 is built from 16 residues. V lost 5 bases to trimming and J lost 4 bases, with 18 bases between them. CDR3 residues: CASSPQGGVLGNTIYF. CDR3 sequence (DNA): TGTGCCAGCAGTCCACAGGGTGGGGTCCTCGGAAACACCATATATTTT.

This clonotype appeared a few times. The chain joins TRBV7-2 to TRBJ2-3; no definite D call. Germline CDR1 is SGHTA and CDR2 is FQGNSA. The V and J ends lost 5 bases and 2 bases respectively, with 14 bases between them. The length of the CDR3 is 15 residues. The CDR3 loop is CASSLILGTTDTQYF. The CDR3 DNA reads as TGTGCCAGCAGCCTCATTTTGGGCACCACAGATACGCAGTATTTT.

This clonotype was detected ten times or more. This chain uses TRBV6-1 with TRBJ1-1; D not certain. Trimming stripped 2 bases from V and 2 bases from J, with 9 bases between. The CDR3 is 14 residues long. CDR1 is MNHNS, CDR2 SASEGT, per germline. CDR3: CASSEYTGNTEAFF. The CDR3 DNA sequence: TGTGCCAGCAGTGAATATACGGGTAACACTGAAGCTTTCTTT.

A few counts support this clonotype. V is TRBV5-4 and J is TRBJ2-7, with D unresolved. Trimming took 9 bases from V and 0 from J, leaving 13 bases between them. This CDR3 has 13 residues. The germline V gene has CDR1 SGHNT and CDR2 YYREEE (reference sequence). CDR3 sequence reads: CAISDTFSYEQYF. The CDR3 region has the DNA TGTGCCATCTCCGACACGTTCTCCTACGAGCAGTACTTC.